The 4 T cell receptor beta chains in this list originate from one sample, sequenced in a study of T cells in Graves' hyperthyroidism and ophthalmopathy. Amplified TCR beta CDR3 regions came from RNA transcripts. HTBI primers were the set used in a first-round RT-PCR of the TCR CDR3. TCRdb independently ran MiXCR on the multiplex PCR reads; one entry per CDR3 protein. The profile shows around 340,000 distinct CDR3 sequences, 21% of them singletons. The specimen sequenced was blood. The receptors derive from a woman aged 45-65 years with Graves' hyperthyroidism.

This clonotype has a count of ten or more. The rearrangement links TRBV30 to TRBJ2-3; the D is unclear. V shed 3 bases and J shed 2 bases, with 15 bases lying between them. CDR1 and CDR2 (germline): GTSNPN, SVGIG (reference sequence). CDR3 length: 15 amino acids. CDR3: CAWRASLASTDTQYF. The CDR3 nucleotides are TGTGCCTGGAGGGCTAGTTTAGCCTCCACAGATACGCAGTATTTT.

The table lists this clonotype with a few counts. This chain uses TRBV29-1 with TRBJ2-1; 11 nucleotides match TRBD1. CDR1 is SQVTM and CDR2 is ANQGSEA in the germline V gene. The CDR3 is 13 amino acids. CDR3 protein: CTTWDRGYNEQFF. The DNA of the CDR3 is TGCACCACGTGGGACAGGGGGTACAATGAGCAGTTCTTC.

This clonotype was observed a few times. Given a much more abundant clone one base away, this may be a read error. This sequence joins TRBV5-6 and TRBJ2-5; TRBD1 matches at 10 bases. Per the germline V gene, CDR1 is SGHDT and CDR2 is YYEEEE. Trimming removed 2 bases from V and 5 bases from J; junction bases left unmatched: 3. This CDR3 has 14 amino acids. In DNA form, the CDR3 reads TGTGCCAGCAGCTTCCGGGACAGGGGTGAGACCCAGTACTTC. Its translation: CASSFRDRGETQYF. The whole variable domain, remainder taken from reference TRBV5-6 and TRBJ2-5, is DAGVTQSPTHLIKTRGQQVTLRCSPKSGHDTVSWYQQALGQGPQFIFQYYEEEERQRGNFPDRFSGHQFPNYSSELNVNALLLGDSALYLCASSFRDRGETQYFGPGTRLLVL.

The chain employs TRBV2 and TRBJ1-1; TRBD1 aligns across 9 bases. The CDR3 covers 15 residues. V dropped 6 bases and J dropped 4; count of bases not matched to a gene: 9. Germline CDR1 is SNHLY and CDR2 is FYNNEI. CDR3: CASRRTGGWSTEAFF. In nucleotides, the CDR3 is TGTGCCAGCAGGCGAACAGGGGGCTGGAGCACTGAAGCTTTCTTT.